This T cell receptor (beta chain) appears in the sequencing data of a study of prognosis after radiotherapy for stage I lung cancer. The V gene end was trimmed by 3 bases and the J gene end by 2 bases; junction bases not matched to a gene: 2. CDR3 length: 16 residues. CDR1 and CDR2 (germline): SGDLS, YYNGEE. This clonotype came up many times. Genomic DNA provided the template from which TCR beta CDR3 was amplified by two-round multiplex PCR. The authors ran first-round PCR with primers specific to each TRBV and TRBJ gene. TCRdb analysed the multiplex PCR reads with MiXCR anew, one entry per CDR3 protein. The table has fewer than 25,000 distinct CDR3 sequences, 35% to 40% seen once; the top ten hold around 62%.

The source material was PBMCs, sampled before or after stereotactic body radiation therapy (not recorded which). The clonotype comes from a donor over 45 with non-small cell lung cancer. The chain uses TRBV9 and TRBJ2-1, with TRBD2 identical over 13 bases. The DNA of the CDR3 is TGTGCCAGCAGCGCAACTAGCGGGAGGGCCTACAATGAGCAGTTCTTC. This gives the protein CASSATSGRAYNEQFF.